Listed below are T cell receptor beta chains from one sample, sequenced in a study of T cells in pancreatic ductal adenocarcinoma. Repertoires were generated with immunoSEQ multiplex PCR, while TCRdb's copy carries only in-frame clones and drops some. Among 16,000 or so clones, about 93% were seen once, and the ten largest hold approximately 15%. Sequencing was done on a sample of PBMCs. The origin of the receptors is a human donor with pancreatic ductal adenocarcinoma. The CDR3 runs from the conserved cysteine through the conserved F or W. The D gene is left open where the match is weak. Clone size appears in some rows only: once, few, many, or a class for an expanded clone.

d_call,j_call,v_call,clone_size,cdr3_aa,cdr3_nt
-,TRBJ1-2,TRBV13,-,CASSLSRISGYTF,TGTGCCAGCAGCTTGAGCAGGATCAGTGGCTACACCTTC
-,TRBJ1-5,TRBV19,-,CASSPPGLGDQPQHF,TGTGCCAGTAGCCCCCCCGGGCTTGGCGATCAGCCCCAGCATTTT
-,TRBJ2-2,TRBV6-5,-,CASSYLANTGELFF,TGTGCCAGCAGTTACTTGGCGAACACCGGGGAGCTGTTTTTT
TRBD2,TRBJ2-2,TRBV19,-,CASSIPGLAGSFGELFF,TGTGCCAGTAGTATACCGGGACTAGCGGGGAGTTTCGGGGAGCTGTTTTTT
TRBD2,TRBJ2-1,TRBV11-2,-,CASSHSGRGNEQFF,TGTGCCAGCAGCCATAGCGGGAGGGGGAATGAGCAGTTCTTC
TRBD1,TRBJ2-7,TRBV19,-,CASSSGTGTSYEQYF,TGTGCCAGTAGTTCCGGGACAGGGACTTCCTACGAGCAGTACTTC
TRBD1,TRBJ2-7,TRBV11-2,-,CASSLDRDSLGTGIYEQYF,TGTGCCAGCAGCTTAGATCGTGATTCGTTGGGGACAGGGATTTACGAGCAGTACTTC
-,TRBJ2-2,TRBV12-5,-,CASGIFGAPNTGELFF,TGTGCTAGTGGTATATTTGGGGCCCCGAACACCGGGGAGCTGTTTTTT
-,TRBJ1-3,TRBV4-2,-,CASSQEKIGRARITSGNTIYF,TGTGCCAGCAGCCAAGAGAAGATTGGCAGGGCCCGAATCACCTCTGGAAACACCATATATTTT
-,TRBJ2-1,TRBV21-1,-,CASSKEGVKTRREGLSYNEQFF,TGTGCCAGCAGCAAAGAGGGGGTCAAAACGCGGCGGGAGGGCCTTTCCTACAATGAGCAGTTCTTC
TRBD1,TRBJ2-7,TRBV30,-,CAWSPVGQGISYEQYF,TGTGCCTGGAGCCCCGTAGGACAGGGGATCTCCTACGAGCAGTACTTC
TRBD2,TRBJ2-7,TRBV9,-,CASSAETRGGTSYEQYF,TGTGCCAGCAGCGCCGAGACCCGGGGGGGGACCTCCTACGAGCAGTACTTC
TRBD1,TRBJ1-4,TRBV10-3,-,CAISETGGQGFREKLFF,TGTGCCATCAGTGAGACAGGAGGACAGGGGTTCCGTGAAAAACTGTTTTTT
-,TRBJ1-3,TRBV9,-,CASSPTDTGNTIYF,TGTGCCAGCAGCCCGACAGACACTGGAAACACCATATATTTT
TRBD2,TRBJ2-1,TRBV5-1,-,CASSLANTGGLDEQFF,TGCGCCAGCAGCTTGGCCAACACGGGAGGGCTCGATGAGCAGTTCTTC
-,TRBJ1-1,TRBV5-1,-,CASSYQGEAFF,TGCGCCAGCAGCTATCAGGGGGAAGCTTTCTTT
TRBD1,TRBJ2-3,TRBV18,-,CASSRDSETDTQYF,TGTGCCAGCTCACGGGACAGCGAAACAGATACGCAGTATTTT
-,TRBJ1-1,TRBV5-1,-,CASRKARGGMTEAFF,TGCGCCAGCAGGAAAGCTAGAGGGGGTATGACTGAAGCTTTCTTT
TRBD2,TRBJ2-2,TRBV19,-,CASSVRTSGGADTGELFF,TGTGCCAGTAGCGTTAGGACTAGCGGGGGGGCCGACACCGGGGAGCTGTTTTTT
-,TRBJ1-1,TRBV14,-,CASSQDLVSVNTEAFF,TGTGCCAGCAGCCAAGATCTGGTGAGCGTGAACACTGAAGCTTTCTTT
TRBD1,TRBJ2-7,TRBV6-1,-,CASSEARGRGEQYF,TGTGCCAGCAGTGAAGCGAGGGGGCGCGGCGAGCAGTACTTC
-,TRBJ2-1,TRBV19,-,CASSSRLGTSGYNEQFF,TGTGCCAGTAGTTCTAGACTCGGGACAAGTGGCTACAATGAGCAGTTCTTC
-,TRBJ2-3,TRBV19,once,CASSPPGVAADTQYF,TGTGCCAGTAGTCCGCCTGGGGTCGCGGCAGATACGCAGTATTTT
TRBD2,TRBJ2-1,TRBV7-3,-,CASSLNAGGSLNEQFF,TGTGCCAGCAGCTTAAACGCGGGGGGTAGCTTGAATGAGCAGTTCTTC
TRBD1,TRBJ2-7,TRBV11-2,-,CASSPGGSSYEQYF,TGTGCCAGCAGCCCAGGGGGTTCCTCCTACGAGCAGTACTTC
-,TRBJ2-7,TRBV4-3,-,CASSQDDPSFSYEQYF,TGCGCCAGCAGCCAAGACGATCCCTCCTTCTCCTACGAGCAGTACTTC
-,TRBJ2-1,TRBV5-1,-,CASSFYEPSSYNEQFF,TGCGCCAGCAGCTTTTACGAGCCCAGCTCCTACAATGAGCAGTTCTTC
TRBD1,TRBJ1-2,TRBV9,once,CASSPGTDYGYTF,TGTGCCAGCAGCCCAGGGACAGACTATGGCTACACCTTC
-,TRBJ2-1,TRBV7-8,-,CASSPQRGAQGSYNEQFF,TGTGCCAGCAGCCCCCAACGCGGGGCTCAGGGCTCCTACAATGAGCAGTTCTTC
TRBD1,TRBJ1-1,TRBV27,-,CASSSPILGQELNTEAFF,TGTGCCAGCAGTTCACCAATCCTCGGACAGGAATTGAACACTGAAGCTTTCTTT
-,TRBJ2-1,TRBV5-1,-,CASSLGGATEQFF,TGCGCCAGCAGCTTGGGGGGGGCCACTGAGCAGTTCTTC
TRBD1,TRBJ2-7,TRBV28,-,CASSLGQELSYEQYF,TGTGCCAGCAGTTTGGGACAGGAACTCTCCTACGAGCAGTACTTC
-,TRBJ1-2,TRBV7-2,-,CASSFRPGPETYGYTF,TGTGCCAGCAGCTTTCGACCGGGCCCCGAAACCTATGGCTACACCTTC
TRBD1,TRBJ1-3,TRBV4-2,once,CASSQDRQGASPRGNTIYF,TGTGCCAGCAGCCAAGATCGACAGGGGGCGTCCCCCCGGGGAAACACCATATATTTT
TRBD1,TRBJ1-2,TRBV4-1,-,CASSQDPSGQGAGGYTF,TGCGCCAGCAGCCAAGATCCTTCCGGGCAGGGGGCTGGAGGCTACACCTTC
TRBD2,TRBJ2-4,TRBV9,-,CASSPTGGLAGVRAKNIQYF,TGTGCCAGCAGCCCGACCGGCGGGCTAGCGGGGGTAAGGGCCAAAAACATTCAGTACTTC
TRBD2,TRBJ2-7,TRBV6-5,-,CASSYSGGREDEQYF,TGTGCCAGCAGTTACTCAGGCGGGAGAGAGGACGAGCAGTACTTC
-,TRBJ2-3,TRBV27,-,CASSSTLERTDTQYF,TGTGCCAGCAGTTCAACCCTCGAGCGCACAGATACGCAGTATTTT
TRBD2,TRBJ2-1,TRBV5-1,-,CASSFRGPGRVAGLNNEQFF,TGCGCCAGCAGCTTTAGGGGCCCAGGGAGGGTAGCGGGGCTCAACAATGAGCAGTTCTTC
-,TRBJ1-5,TRBV28,-,CASSWQGTSNQPQHF,TGTGCCAGCAGTTGGCAGGGAACAAGCAATCAGCCCCAGCATTTT
TRBD1,TRBJ2-7,TRBV15,-,CATSRVRGQSSYEQYF,TGTGCCACCAGCAGAGTAAGGGGACAGAGCTCCTACGAGCAGTACTTC
-,TRBJ2-5,TRBV19,once,CASSISGDLQETQYF,TGTGCCAGTAGTATATCGGGGGATCTGCAAGAGACCCAGTACTTC
-,TRBJ2-1,TRBV7-9,-,CASRYPGRVSSYNEQFF,TGTGCCAGCAGATACCCGGGACGGGTCAGCTCCTACAATGAGCAGTTCTTC
-,TRBJ1-1,TRBV6-6,-,CASSYSRTSMNTEAFF,TGTGCCAGCAGTTACTCGAGGACCTCTATGAACACTGAAGCTTTCTTT
TRBD1,TRBJ1-5,TRBV6-1,-,CASSGPGQGVYSNQPQHF,TGTGCCAGCAGTGGACCGGGACAGGGGGTTTATAGCAATCAGCCCCAGCATTTT
TRBD1,TRBJ1-5,TRBV19,few,CASSARTGNQPQHF,TGTGCCAGTAGTGCAAGGACAGGGAATCAGCCCCAGCATTTT
TRBD1,TRBJ1-5,TRBV19,-,CASSIDFEQGSQPQHF,TGTGCCAGTAGTATAGATTTCGAACAGGGGAGTCAGCCCCAGCATTTT
TRBD2,TRBJ2-7,TRBV5-1,-,CASSLGLGTSGRPTYEQYF,TGCGCCAGCAGCTTGGGGCTCGGGACTAGCGGGAGACCCACCTACGAGCAGTACTTC
-,TRBJ2-2,TRBV19,-,CASSSPGVTGELFF,TGTGCCAGTAGTTCCCCAGGGGTCACCGGGGAGCTGTTTTTT